This paragraph reports one T cell receptor beta chain. This sample is part of a study of shared clonotypes between healthy human individuals. The replicate PCRs on unsorted PBMC were given about 0.3 ug DNA, which is about 30,000 T cell genomes. The assay was immunoSEQ multiplex PCR, and TCRdb's table has in-frame clones only and misses some. The sample includes hundreds of thousands of clones, around 80% of them seen just once. The CDR3 sequence is 13 residues long. Trimming left V 3 bases short and J 6 bases short, with 12 bases between. CDR1 and CDR2 from the germline V gene are SGDLS and YYNGEE. What was sequenced was PBMCs. This clonotype was sampled from a woman in her thirties or forties in good health. Some clones in this sample may be carry-over from other donors' samples. This sequence joins TRBV9 and TRBJ1-2; possible D gene TRBD1, 5 bases. The CDR3 nucleotides read TGTGCCAGCAGCGGTCCAGGGTCTGATGGCTACACCTTC. This translates into CASSGPGSDGYTF. The variable domain in full, completed from reference TRBV9 and TRBJ1-2, reads DSGVTQTPKHLITATGQRVTLRCSPRSGDLSVYWYQQSLDQGLQFLIQYYNGEERAKGNILERFSAQQFPDLHSELNLSSLELGDSALYFCASSGPGSDGYTFGSGTRLTVV.